A single T cell receptor (beta chain) is shown here with its context. Its specificity is not known. This entry is derived from a study of cytomegalovirus exposure and HLA in healthy donors. Study-wide points: In a later analysis, across HLA loci, associated TCR counts were highest for DRB1, lowest for HLA-C. Previously analyzed data showed that most TCR beta V segments were productive at a frequency of about 87% or about 30%.

Trimming removed 3 bases from V and 3 bases from J; junction bases left unmatched: 5. The germline gives CDR1 SGHVS, CDR2 FNYEAQ. The CDR3 runs 17 residues. The primer mix had 60 Vbeta and 13 Jbeta primers. Assay used: immunoSEQ multiplex PCR; TCRdb lists only in-frame clones, some missing. In total, the table holds some 130,000 clones. This sequence originates from a woman in her thirties or forties in good health and CMV-seronegative. J is TRBJ2-1 and V is TRBV7-6; 13 nucleotides line up with TRBD2. Sequenced material: PBMCs. The CDR3 loop reads CASSFTSGGALYNEQFF. DNA for the CDR3: TGTGCCAGCAGCTTCACTAGCGGGGGGGCCCTCTACAATGAGCAGTTCTTC.